Presented here are 13 T cell receptor beta chains from one specimen sequenced in a study of Ad26.COV2.S vaccination and SARS-CoV-2 variants. Regarding treatment: roughly 20 received Ad26.COV2.S at low or high dose, single or two shots; 5 received placebo; per-sample allocation not given. Specimens were obtained on day 63 following the first vaccine or placebo injection. Clones were sequenced by immunoSEQ multiplex PCR, and TCRdb holds only the in-frame ones, with some missing. The table has 300,000 to 350,000 clones, roughly 90% seen once. The sample was peripheral blood, taken in a trial of Ad26.COV2.S vaccine versus placebo. These receptors originate from a person aged 18-65 years who received the Ad26.COV2.S COVID-19 vaccine or a placebo.

The CDR3 loop is CASSLDRVDTEEQFF. The CDR3 bases are TGCGCCAGCAGCTTGGATCGGGTGGATACCGAAGAGCAGTTCTTC. The chain links TRBV5-1 to TRBJ2-1, with D unresolved. The CDR3 is 15 amino acids. The V end lost 0 bases, the J end lost 10 bases, and 17 bases lay between the germline ends. Looked up from germline, CDR1 is SGHRS and CDR2 is YFSETQ.

The V gene is TRBV19, the J gene TRBJ2-1; 12 positions agree with TRBD2. The CDR3 extends over 15 amino acids. V lost 6 bases, J lost 4 bases, and 4 bases stayed unmatched. Germline CDR1 reads LNHDA; CDR2 reads SQIVND (reference sequence). The CDR3: CASRTSGSRYNEQFF. In DNA, the CDR3 is TGTGCCAGTAGGACTAGCGGGAGCCGATACAATGAGCAGTTCTTC. Looking up the rest from reference TRBV19 and TRBJ2-1 gives the full variable domain: DGGITQSPKYLFRKEGQNVTLSCEQNLNHDAMYWYRQDPGQGLRLIYYSQIVNDFQKGDIAEGYSVSREKKESFPLTVTSAQKNPTAFYLCASRTSGSRYNEQFFGPGTRLTVL.

J is TRBJ1-1 and V is TRBV28; 7 bases map to TRBD1. This CDR3 spans 14 amino acids. The V gene's germline CDR1 is MDHEN and CDR2 SYDVKM. V lost 6 bases to trimming and J lost 2 bases; unmatched junction nucleotides: 6. The CDR3 DNA reads TGTGCCAGCAGACCAGGGGGATCTAACACTGAAGCTTTCTTT. Translated, it gives CASRPGGSNTEAFF.

This clone was picked up a small number of times. This rearrangement joins TRBV4-2 to TRBJ1-1, with a possible D match to TRBD1 (5 bases). The CDR3 has 14 residues. Germline CDR1 LGHNA, CDR2 YNFKEQ. V was trimmed by 0 bases and J by 5 bases, leaving 10 bases between them. The DNA for the CDR3 is TGTGCCAGCAGCCAAGAGGGCAGGGCGACTGAAGCTTTCTTT. Translating it yields CASSQEGRATEAFF.

V gene TRBV5-8 combines with J gene TRBJ1-2; D might be TRBD1 (5 bases). V lost 0 bases and J 8 bases, leaving 14 bases between the germline ends. The CDR3 covers 14 residues. Germline CDR1 is SGHTS and CDR2 is YDEGEE. The CDR3 here is CASSLAAGREGYTF. In DNA form, the CDR3 reads TGTGCCAGCAGCTTGGCGGCAGGGAGGGAAGGCTACACCTTC. The full variable domain, its missing parts supplied by reference TRBV5-8 and TRBJ1-2, is EAGVTQSPTHLIKTRGQQATLRCSPISGHTSVYWYQQALGLGLQFLLWYDEGEERNRGNFPPRFSGRQFPNYSSELNVNALELEDSALYLCASSLAAGREGYTFGSGTRLTVV.

The rearrangement links TRBV4-1 to TRBJ1-2; no clear D. Between the trimmed V and J ends, which lost 1 base and 11 bases, there was a span of 11 bases. Germline V gives CDR1 MGHRA, CDR2 YSYEKL. CDR3 length: 12 amino acids. This chain's CDR3 is CASSQVKGAYTF. CDR3 in DNA: TGCGCCAGCAGCCAAGTTAAGGGAGCTTACACCTTC.

The chain joins TRBV28 to TRBJ1-4; the D gene is possibly TRBD1 (5 bases). Trimming took off 2 bases at V and 6 bases at J, with 10 bases between the two ends. The germline CDR1 and CDR2 sequences are MDHEN and SYDVKM. The CDR3 is made up of 14 amino acids. CDR3 residues: CASSLGGEDEKLFF. CDR3 DNA: TGTGCCAGCAGTTTAGGGGGGGAGGATGAAAAACTGTTTTTT. The full variable domain, in which reference TRBV28 and TRBJ1-4 provide the parts outside the CDR3, is DVKVTQSSRYLVKRTGEKVFLECVQDMDHENMFWYRQDPGLGLRLIYFSYDVKMKEKGDIPEGYSVSREKKERFSLILESASTNQTSMYLCASSLGGEDEKLFFGSGTQLSVL.

The gene calls are TRBV19 and TRBJ1-1, with D perhaps matching TRBD1 (5 bases). The V and J ends lost 6 bases and 1 base respectively, with 9 bases between them. The CDR3 contains 13 residues. Germline assignment: CDR1 LNHDA and CDR2 SQIVND (reference sequence). The CDR3 sequence is CASSLGQNTEAFF. The CDR3 DNA is TGTGCCAGTAGCCTTGGACAGAACACTGAAGCTTTCTTT.

This rearrangement joins TRBV5-1 to TRBJ1-1; D might be TRBD1 (5 bases). Trimming removed 4 bases at V and 0 bases at J, with 13 bases between. Germline values: CDR1 SGHRS, CDR2 YFSETQ. CDR3 length equals 15 residues. The CDR3 nucleotides are TGCGCCAGCAGCCTGGGTGACAGCTTGAACACTGAAGCTTTCTTT. It yields the protein CASSLGDSLNTEAFF.

The chain joins TRBV14 to TRBJ2-1; D is possibly TRBD2 (6 bases). From germline, CDR1 is SGHDN and CDR2 FVKESK. The CDR3 extends over 12 amino acids. V lost 4 bases, J lost 10 bases, and 11 bases lay in between. CDR3: CASSLTGVEQFF. CDR3 nucleotides: TGTGCCAGCAGCCTAACGGGAGTAGAGCAGTTCTTC.

The chain carries TRBV6-5 and TRBJ1-2; D is uncertain. Trimming cost V 2 bases and J 7 bases, with 11 bases left between them. The length of the CDR3 is 13 residues. CDR1 is MNHEY and CDR2 is SVGAGI in the germline V gene. In DNA form, the CDR3 reads TGTGCCAGCAGTTACGGGCGGGCAACTGGCTACACCTTC. Its protein product is CASSYGRATGYTF.

The rearrangement uses TRBV2 and TRBJ1-2; 7 bases are a match to TRBD1. V lost 5 bases, J lost 1 base, and 7 bases stayed unmatched. This CDR3 has 15 amino acids. Germline V gene lookup returns CDR1 SNHLY and CDR2 FYNNEI. CDR3 protein: CASSSGTDHNYGYTF. The CDR3, as DNA: TGTGCCAGCAGTTCCGGGACAGATCATAACTATGGCTACACCTTC.

The chain links TRBV12-3 or TRBV12-4 to TRBJ1-1; D not resolved. The germline V and J ends were trimmed by 6 bases and 0 bases, with 8 bases remaining between them. The CDR3 has 13 amino acids. The CDR3 loop is CASSYQVNTEAFF. The CDR3 nucleotides are TGTGCCAGCAGCTACCAAGTGAACACTGAAGCTTTCTTT.